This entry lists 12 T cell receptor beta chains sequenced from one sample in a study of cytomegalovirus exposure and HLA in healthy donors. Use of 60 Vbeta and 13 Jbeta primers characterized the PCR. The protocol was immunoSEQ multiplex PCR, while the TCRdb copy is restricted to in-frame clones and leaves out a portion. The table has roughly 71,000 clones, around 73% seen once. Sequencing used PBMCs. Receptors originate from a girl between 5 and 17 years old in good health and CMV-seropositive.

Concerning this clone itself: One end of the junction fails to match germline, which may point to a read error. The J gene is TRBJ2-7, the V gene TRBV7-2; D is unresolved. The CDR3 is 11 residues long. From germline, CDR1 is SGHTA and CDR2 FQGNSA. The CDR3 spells CASSLAYAQYF. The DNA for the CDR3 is TGTGCCAGCAGCTTAGCCTACGCGCAGTACTTC. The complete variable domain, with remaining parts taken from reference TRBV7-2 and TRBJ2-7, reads GAGVSQSPSNKVTEKGKDVELRCDPISGHTALYWYRQSLGQGLEFLIYFQGNSAPDKSGLPSDRFSAERTGGSVSTLTIQRTQQEDSAVYLCASSLAYAQYFGPGTRLTVT.

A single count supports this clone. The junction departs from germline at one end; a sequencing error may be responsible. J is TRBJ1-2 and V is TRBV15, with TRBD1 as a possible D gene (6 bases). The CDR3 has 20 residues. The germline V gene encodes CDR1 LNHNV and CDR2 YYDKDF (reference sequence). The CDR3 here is CATSRDFNREEDRPNYSYTF. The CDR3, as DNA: TGTGCCACCAGCAGAGATTTCAACAGGGAAGAGGATAGGCCTAACTATAGCTACACCTTC.

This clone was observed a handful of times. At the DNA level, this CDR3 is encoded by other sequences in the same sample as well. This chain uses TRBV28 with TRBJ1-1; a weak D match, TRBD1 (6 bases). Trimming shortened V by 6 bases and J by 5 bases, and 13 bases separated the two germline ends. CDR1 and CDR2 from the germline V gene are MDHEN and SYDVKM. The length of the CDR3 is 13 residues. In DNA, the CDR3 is TGTGCCAGCAGACCTACAGGGCGAACTGAAGCTTTCTTT. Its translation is CASRPTGRTEAFF.

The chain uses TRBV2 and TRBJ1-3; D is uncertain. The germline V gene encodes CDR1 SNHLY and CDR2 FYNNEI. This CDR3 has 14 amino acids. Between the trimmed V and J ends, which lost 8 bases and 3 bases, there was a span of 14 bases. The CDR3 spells CASVNEIFGNTIYF. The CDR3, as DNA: TGTGCCAGCGTAAATGAGATCTTTGGAAACACCATATATTTT.

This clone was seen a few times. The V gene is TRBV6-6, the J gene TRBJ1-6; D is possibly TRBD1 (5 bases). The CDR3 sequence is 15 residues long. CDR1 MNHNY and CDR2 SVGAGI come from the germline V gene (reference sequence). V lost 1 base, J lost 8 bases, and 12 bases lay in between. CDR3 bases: TGTGCCAGCAGTTACTTCCGGGACTCAGATTCACCCCTCCACTTT. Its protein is CASSYFRDSDSPLHF.

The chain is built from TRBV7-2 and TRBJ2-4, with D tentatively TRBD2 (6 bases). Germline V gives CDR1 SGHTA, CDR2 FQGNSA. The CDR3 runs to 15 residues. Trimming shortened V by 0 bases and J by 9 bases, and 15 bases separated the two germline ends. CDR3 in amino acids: CASSLAGGQGGIQYF. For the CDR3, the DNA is TGTGCCAGCAGCTTAGCGGGAGGCCAGGGAGGCATTCAGTACTTC.

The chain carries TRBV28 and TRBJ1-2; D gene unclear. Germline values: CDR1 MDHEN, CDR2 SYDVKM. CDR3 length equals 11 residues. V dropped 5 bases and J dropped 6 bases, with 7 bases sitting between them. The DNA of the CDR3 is TGTGCCAGCAGTCCTAGAGATGGCTACACCTTC. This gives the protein CASSPRDGYTF.

The CDR3 DNA follows: TGTGCCAGCAGCAGGGGCGAAGTGTACAATTTCAATGAGCAGTTCTTC. Amino acid sequence: CASSRGEVYNFNEQFF. The rearrangement uses TRBV9 and TRBJ2-1; tentatively, D is TRBD1 (5 bases). Germline V gene data show CDR1 as SGDLS and CDR2 as YYNGEE. This CDR3 region has 16 residues. Trimming removed 4 bases at V and 6 bases at J, with 20 bases between.

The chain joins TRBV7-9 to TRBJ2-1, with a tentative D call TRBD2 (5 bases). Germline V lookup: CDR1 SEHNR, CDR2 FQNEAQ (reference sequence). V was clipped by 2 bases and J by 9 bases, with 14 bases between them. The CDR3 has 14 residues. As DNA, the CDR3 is TGTGCCAGCAGCTTAACCAACACTAGAGGTGAGCAGTTCTTC. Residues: CASSLTNTRGEQFF.

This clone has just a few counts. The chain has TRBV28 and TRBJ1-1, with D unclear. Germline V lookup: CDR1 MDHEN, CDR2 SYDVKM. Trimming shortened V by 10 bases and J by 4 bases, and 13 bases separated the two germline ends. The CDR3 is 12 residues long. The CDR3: CATSGWRTEAFF. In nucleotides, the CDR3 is TGTGCCACTTCAGGTTGGCGCACTGAAGCTTTCTTT.

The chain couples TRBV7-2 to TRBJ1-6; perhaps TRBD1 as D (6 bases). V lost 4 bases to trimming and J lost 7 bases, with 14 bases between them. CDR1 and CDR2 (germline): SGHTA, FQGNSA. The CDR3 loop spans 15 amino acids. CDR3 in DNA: TGTGCCAGCAGCTCAAGCAGGGGATCCAATTCACCCCTCCACTTT. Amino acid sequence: CASSSSRGSNSPLHF.

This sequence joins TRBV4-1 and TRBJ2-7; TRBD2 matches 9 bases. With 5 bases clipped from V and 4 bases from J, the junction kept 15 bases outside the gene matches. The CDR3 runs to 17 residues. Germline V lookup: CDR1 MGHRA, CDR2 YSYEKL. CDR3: CASSSEGLAGAGYEQYF. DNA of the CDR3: TGCGCCAGCAGCTCCGAAGGGTTAGCGGGAGCGGGGTACGAGCAGTACTTC.